This T cell receptor (beta chain) came from a study of shared clonotypes between healthy human individuals. Overall study results and limits: Blood alone was sampled, and tissue repertoires likely differ.

Here immunoSEQ multiplex PCR was the method, and the copy in TCRdb shows in-frame clones only, minus some. The sample records 650,000 to 700,000 clones, less than 95% being singletons. The CDR3 covers 15 residues. V lost 1 base and J 2 bases, leaving 12 bases between the germline ends. CDR1 is LGHNA and CDR2 is YNFKEQ in the germline V gene. On this clone: What it binds is unknown.

The specimen sequenced was memory CD8+ T cells from PBMCs. Subset described: CD45RO+ cells pooled with CCR7-negative TemRA cells. The V and J genes are TRBV4-2 and TRBJ2-7; D is perhaps TRBD1 or TRBD2 (5 bases each). The TCR comes from a man younger than 30 in good health. Some clones in this sample may be carry-over from other donors' samples. DNA for the CDR3: TGTGCCAGCAGCCAAGTGAATGGGGGAACCTACGAGCAGTACTTC. The encoded protein is CASSQVNGGTYEQYF.